One T cell receptor (beta chain) is described in this entry. The sample originates from a study of blood T cell repertoires in COVID-19. Study in general: T cells, B-cell-depleted T cells, or PBMCs provided the cDNA or gDNA that served as material.

The CDR3 spans 14 residues. The germline V gene encodes CDR1 SEHNR and CDR2 FQNEAQ (reference sequence). The V end lost 1 base, the J end lost 10 bases, and 11 bases lay between the germline ends. Original handling: It was from reference gene primer amplification that nucleated cell counts were estimated. Produced via immunoSEQ multiplex PCR; TCRdb's table is partial and in-frame only. The D gene and trimming were derived from the DNA, and the V and J assignments and clone size from that table. Among 220,000 or so clones listed, roughly 90% were seen once. Seattle patients were enrolled while actively infected and followed longitudinally.

The source of this sequence is a man aged 55 to 70 with COVID-19, enrolled during active disease. The sequenced sample consisted of peripheral blood. V and J are TRBV7-9 and TRBJ1-6, with a possible D match to TRBD1 (6 bases). DNA of the CDR3: TGTGCCAGCAGCTTAGAGGGCAGGGGCTCACCCCTCCACTTT. Translation: CASSLEGRGSPLHF.